This T cell receptor beta chain was sequenced in a study of cytomegalovirus exposure and HLA in healthy donors. The study's findings and limits: With further analysis later on, most CMV-associated TCR beta chains appeared HLA-restricted. Associated with HLA alleles at 0.05 false discovery rate in a later analysis were around 17,000 TCR beta sequences.

The donors gave bone marrow, and they were healthy. Worth noting for this clone: Its antigen is undetermined.

This CDR3 comprises 17 residues. After removal of 2 bases from V and 1 base from J, the junction contained 7 bases not matched to a gene. CDR1 and CDR2 (germline): SGDLS, YYNGEE. PCR amplification relied on 60 Vbeta primers (plus 13 Jbeta primers). Sequenced by immunoSEQ multiplex PCR; TCRdb stores in-frame clones only, minus some. The data show under 150,000 clones, with 79% seen just once and 3.5% to 4.5% held by the top ten. The source is a man under 40 in good health and CMV-seropositive. Sample: PBMCs. The chain carries TRBV9 and TRBJ1-4; 8 nucleotides agree with TRBD1. The CDR3 loop reads CASSVSGGGRTNEKLFF. In nucleotides, the CDR3 is TGTGCCAGCAGCGTCTCAGGGGGCGGCAGAACTAATGAAAAACTGTTTTTT.